This passage covers 3 T cell receptor beta chains from one sample sequenced in a study of cytomegalovirus exposure and HLA in healthy donors. Amplification used 60 Vbeta primers and 13 Jbeta primers. The repertoire was sequenced with immunoSEQ multiplex PCR; TCRdb's copy has only in-frame clones and lacks some. This sample yields under 150,000 clones, of which 60% to 80% are seen a single time; 1.5% to 2% belongs to the top ten. Sequenced material: PBMCs. These TCRs come from a woman in her 30s in good health and CMV-seronegative.

This clone was observed a single time. This sequence joins TRBV6-1 and TRBJ1-2, with 7 bases matching TRBD1. Trimming removed 2 bases from V and 4 bases from J; junction bases left unmatched: 10. From germline, CDR1 is MNHNS and CDR2 SASEGT. The CDR3 has 16 amino acids. Here the CDR3 reads CASSERTGSWGYGYTF. DNA for the CDR3: TGTGCCAGCAGTGAACGGACAGGATCCTGGGGCTATGGCTACACCTTC.

This clone occurred once. The chain links TRBV5-1 to TRBJ2-3; D remains ambiguous. This CDR3 contains 15 residues. V lost 0 bases to trimming and J lost 1 base, with 9 bases between them. Germline CDR1 and CDR2: SGHRS and YFSETQ. In DNA, the CDR3 is TGCGCCAGCAGCTTGGGCCAGTATGGCACAGATACGCAGTATTTT. Translation: CASSLGQYGTDTQYF.

The V and J genes are TRBV5-1 and TRBJ1-4; D uncertain. V was cut by 0 bases and J by 0 bases, with 3 bases left in between. CDR1 is SGHRS and CDR2 is YFSETQ in the germline V gene. The CDR3 runs to 14 residues. The CDR3 here is CASSLVATNEKLFF. Written as DNA, the CDR3 is TGCGCCAGCAGCTTGGTAGCAACTAATGAAAAACTGTTTTTT.